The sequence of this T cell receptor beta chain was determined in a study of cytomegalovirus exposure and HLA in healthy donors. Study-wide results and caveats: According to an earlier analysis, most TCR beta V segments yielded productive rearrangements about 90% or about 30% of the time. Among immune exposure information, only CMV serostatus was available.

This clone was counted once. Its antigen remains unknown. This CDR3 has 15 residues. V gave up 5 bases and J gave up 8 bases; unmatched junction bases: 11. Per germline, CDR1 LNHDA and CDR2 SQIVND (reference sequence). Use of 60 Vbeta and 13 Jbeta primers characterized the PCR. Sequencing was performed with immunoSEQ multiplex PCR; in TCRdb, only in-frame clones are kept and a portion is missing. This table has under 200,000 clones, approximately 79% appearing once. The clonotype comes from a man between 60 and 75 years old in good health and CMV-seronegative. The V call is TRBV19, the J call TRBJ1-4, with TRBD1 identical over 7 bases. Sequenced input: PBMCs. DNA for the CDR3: TGTGCCAGTAGTGGAGACAGGGATGTCAGCGAAAAACTGTTTTTT. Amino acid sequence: CASSGDRDVSEKLFF.